Reported below is one T cell receptor (beta chain). The data belong to a study of shared T cell receptors in the human thymus. V gave up 5 bases and J gave up 3 bases; unmatched junction bases: 2. The CDR3 has 13 amino acids. CDR1 is MNHEY, CDR2 SVGAGI, per germline. The protocol was immunoSEQ multiplex PCR, while the TCRdb copy is restricted to in-frame clones and leaves out a portion. Of about 380,000 clones in the sample, 95% were seen once. The origin of this receptor is a human donor. Source material: thymocytes. This chain uses TRBV6-5 with TRBJ2-5; 8 positions match TRBD1. The CDR3 sequence is CASSGQGEETQYF. The CDR3 bases are TGTGCCAGCAGTGGACAGGGTGAAGAGACCCAGTACTTC.